This T cell receptor beta chain was identified in a study of CD8 T cells in ankylosing spondylitis. General study points: Disease-associated clones were reportedly significantly overrepresented in matched ankylosing spondylitis synovial fluid. Characteristic of ankylosing spondylitis blood, it appeared, was a TCR beta motif comprising 7 to 9 highly homologous variants.

Quantitative 5'-RACE with molecular barcodes generated TCR beta libraries. TCRdb reprocessed the 5' RACE reads with MiXCR, giving one entry per CDR3 protein. The table includes a few hundred thousand distinct CDR3 sequences, 18% detected once. The CDR3 covers 14 residues. V was trimmed by 0 bases and J by 1 base, leaving 7 bases between them. Germline lookup yields CDR1 SGHDN and CDR2 FVKESK. This clonotype came up many times. Its specificity is unknown. The material sequenced was blood, either unsorted or a sorted T cell fraction (not recorded which). This chain connects TRBV14 to TRBJ2-7; D is uncertain. The sequence derives from a male donor with ankylosing spondylitis or in good health (not recorded which). CDR3 amino acids: CASSQDLLSYEQYF. DNA of the CDR3: TGTGCCAGCAGCCAAGATCTCCTATCCTACGAGCAGTACTTC. Full variable domain (rest looked up from reference TRBV14 and TRBJ2-7): EAGVTQFPSHSVIEKGQTVTLRCDPISGHDNLYWYRRVMGKEIKFLLHFVKESKQDESGMPNNRFLAERTGGTYSTLKVQPAELEDSGVYFCASSQDLLSYEQYFGPGTRLTVT.